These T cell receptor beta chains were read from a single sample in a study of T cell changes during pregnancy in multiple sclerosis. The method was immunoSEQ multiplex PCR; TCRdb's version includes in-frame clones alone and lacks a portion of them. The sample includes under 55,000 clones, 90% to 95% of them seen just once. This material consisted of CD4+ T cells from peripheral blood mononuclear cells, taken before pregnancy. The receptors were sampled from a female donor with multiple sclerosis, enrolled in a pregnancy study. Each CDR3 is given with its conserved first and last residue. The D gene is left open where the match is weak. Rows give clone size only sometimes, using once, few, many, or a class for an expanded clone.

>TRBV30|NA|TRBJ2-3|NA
CAWRPPAGRTDTQYF
TGTGCCTGGAGGCCCCCTGCGGGACGCACAGATACGCAGTATTTT
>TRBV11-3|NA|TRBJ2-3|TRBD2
CASSIGTSGSTDTQYF
TGTGCCAGCAGCATAGGGACTAGCGGGAGCACAGATACGCAGTATTTT
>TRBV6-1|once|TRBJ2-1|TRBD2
CASSEMSGGYNEQFF
TGTGCCAGCAGTGAAATGAGCGGGGGCTACAATGAGCAGTTCTTC
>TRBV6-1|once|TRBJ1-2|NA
CASSTAGLGYTF
TGTGCCAGCAGTACAGCAGGCCTTGGCTACACCTTC
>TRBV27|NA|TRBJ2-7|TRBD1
CASSLWSGTGLGEQYF
TGTGCCAGCAGTTTATGGTCGGGGACAGGACTCGGCGAGCAGTACTTC
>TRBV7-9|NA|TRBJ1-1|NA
CASSPARGGSNTEAFF
TGTGCCAGCAGCCCGGCCCGGGGGGGATCGAACACTGAAGCTTTCTTT
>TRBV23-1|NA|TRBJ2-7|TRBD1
CASIPGQAVEQYF
TGCGCCAGCATTCCAGGACAGGCGGTGGAGCAGTACTTC
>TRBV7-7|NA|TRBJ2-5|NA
CATKTSEETQYF
TGTGCCACCAAGACTTCTGAGGAGACCCAGTACTTC
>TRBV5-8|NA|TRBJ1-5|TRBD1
CASSYLSTGGRQPQHF
TGTGCCAGCAGCTATTTGTCGACAGGGGGCCGTCAGCCCCAGCATTTT
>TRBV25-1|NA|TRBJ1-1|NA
CASSPYLGNTEAFF
TGTGCCAGCAGTCCCTACCTCGGGAACACTGAAGCTTTCTTT
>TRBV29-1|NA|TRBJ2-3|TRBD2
CSVVGLAGVMYF
TGCAGCGTTGTGGGGCTAGCGGGAGTGATGTATTTT
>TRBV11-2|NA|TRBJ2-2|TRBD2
CASSSALAGGRSGELFF
TGTGCCAGCAGCTCGGCACTAGCGGGAGGTCGGTCCGGGGAGCTGTTTTTT
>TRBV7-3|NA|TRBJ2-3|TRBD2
CASSQSGRGDTQYF
TGTGCCAGCAGCCAAAGCGGGAGGGGGGATACGCAGTATTTT
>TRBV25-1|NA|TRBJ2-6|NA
CASQGGGRGSGANVLTF
TGTGCCAGCCAAGGAGGCGGCCGGGGCTCTGGGGCCAACGTCCTGACTTTC
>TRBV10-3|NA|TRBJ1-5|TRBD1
CAISATGGNQPQHF
TGTGCCATCAGTGCCACAGGGGGAAACCAGCCCCAGCATTTT
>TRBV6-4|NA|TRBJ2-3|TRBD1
CASSDVGQGTDTQYF
TGTGCCAGCAGTGACGTCGGACAGGGCACAGATACGCAGTATTTT
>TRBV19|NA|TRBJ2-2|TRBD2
CASSLGPGGRAGSRELFF
TGTGCCAGTAGTTTGGGGCCGGGCGGGAGGGCCGGTAGCCGGGAGCTGTTTTTT